The 12 T cell receptor beta chains listed next were all sequenced from one sample in a study of T cells after posttransplantation cyclophosphamide. This table comes from immunoSEQ multiplex PCR, and its TCRdb copy is limited to in-frame clones, with some not included. The table lists some 54,000 clones, 90% to 95% of them singletons, with around 3% in the top ten. What was sequenced was PBMCs. Receptor source: a woman aged 25 to 39 in good health and a related stem cell transplant donor.

The V and J genes are TRBV18 and TRBJ1-2; 9 nucleotides agree with TRBD1. Germline assignment: CDR1 KGHSH and CDR2 LQKENI. The CDR3 covers 17 residues. V dropped 3 bases and J dropped 4; count of bases not matched to a gene: 12. DNA of the CDR3: TGTGCCAGCTCACCGGGACAGGGTATCCTTATGGGCTATGGCTACACCTTC. Its translation is CASSPGQGILMGYGYTF.

The V and J genes are TRBV11-2 and TRBJ1-6; the D is unclear. The CDR3 runs to 14 residues. V was trimmed by 3 bases and J by 4 bases, leaving 7 bases between them. The germline V gene encodes CDR1 SGHAT and CDR2 FQNNGV. The CDR3 region is CASSFYSYNSPLHF. The CDR3 DNA sequence: TGTGCCAGCAGCTTCTACAGTTATAATTCACCCCTCCACTTT.

CDR3 in DNA: TGTGCCAGCAGCGAATACAGGGGCGCGAACACCGGGGAGCTGTTTTTT. Protein: CASSEYRGANTGELFF. This chain joins TRBV7-8 and TRBJ2-2; 7 positions agree with TRBD1. Trimming cost V 5 bases and J 0 bases; bases outside gene matches: 6. CDR1 SGHVS and CDR2 FQNEAQ come from the germline V gene. This CDR3 comprises 16 residues.

J is TRBJ1-1 and V is TRBV6-1, with TRBD1 as a possible D gene (6 bases). CDR1 MNHNS and CDR2 SASEGT come from the germline V gene. Deletions cut 2 bases from V and 5 bases from J, with 15 bases between. This CDR3 has 15 amino acids. The CDR3: CASSEIDGRGTEAFF. The CDR3 coding sequence is TGTGCCAGCAGTGAAATTGATGGGAGGGGGACTGAAGCTTTCTTT.

The chain has TRBV7-9 and TRBJ1-1; 8 positions match TRBD1. CDR3 size: 16 residues. The V gene end was trimmed by 2 bases and the J gene end by 4 bases; junction bases not matched to a gene: 9. Germline loops: CDR1 SEHNR, CDR2 FQNEAQ (reference sequence). CDR3 DNA: TGTGCCAGCAGCTTAATCGGACAGGGTATAAGCACTGAAGCTTTCTTT. Its protein product is CASSLIGQGISTEAFF.

This clone was detected a few times. This rearrangement joins TRBV19 to TRBJ1-2, with TRBD1 matching over 8 bases. J gave up 3 bases and V 5 bases, and 5 bases lay outside the gene matches. In germline, CDR1 is LNHDA, CDR2 SQIVND (reference sequence). The CDR3 is 14 amino acids. CDR3 coding DNA: TGTGCCAGTAGTGTCAGGGGGCGTGACTATGGCTACACCTTC. It specifies CASSVRGRDYGYTF.

The chain links TRBV11-2 to TRBJ2-2; unclear D gene. Germline V CDR1 and CDR2: SGHAT, FQNNGV. V was shortened by 7 bases and J by 4 bases, with 16 bases between the two germline ends. This CDR3 is 15 amino acids long. The DNA of the CDR3 is TGTGCCAGCACCACGACACAGAAACTCACCGGGGAGCTGTTTTTT. This sequence encodes CASTTTQKLTGELFF.

This clone was seen only a few times. The V call is TRBV30, the J call TRBJ1-1; 7 nucleotides line up with TRBD1. J lost 1 base, V lost 1 base, and 3 bases had no gene match. Germline V gene lookup returns CDR1 GTSNPN and CDR2 SVGIG (reference sequence). The CDR3 is 14 residues long. CDR3 sequence reads: CAWSGGTANTEAFF. The CDR3, as DNA: TGTGCCTGGAGTGGAGGGACAGCGAACACTGAAGCTTTCTTT.

This clone came up a few times. The chain employs TRBV27 and TRBJ1-1, with a possible D match to TRBD1 (6 bases). Trimming took off 1 base at V and 11 bases at J, with 20 bases between the two ends. CDR3 size: 15 residues. Germline V gives CDR1 MNHEY, CDR2 SMNVEV (reference sequence). CDR3 amino acids: CASSLYSGAIQGAFF. CDR3 in DNA: TGTGCCAGCAGTTTATACTCAGGGGCCATCCAAGGGGCTTTCTTT.

In this sample, this clone turned up once. The genes are TRBV4-1 and TRBJ1-6, with TRBD1 matching 8 bases. Trimming cost V 2 bases and J 10 bases; bases outside gene matches: 10. CDR1 is MGHRA and CDR2 is YSYEKL in the germline V gene. The CDR3 totals 16 residues. The CDR3 here is CASSQPGQGRGSPLHF. As DNA, the CDR3 is TGCGCCAGCAGCCAACCCGGACAGGGACGGGGGTCACCCCTCCACTTT.

The rearrangement joins TRBV2 to TRBJ1-2; D gene ambiguous. Germline CDR1 and CDR2: SNHLY and FYNNEI. The CDR3 has 12 amino acids. Trimming cost V 8 bases and J 4 bases, with 11 bases left between them. The CDR3 region is CASSGYGYGYTF. CDR3 in DNA: TGTGCCAGCTCGGGGTACGGCTATGGCTACACCTTC. The complete variable domain, with remaining parts taken from reference TRBV2 and TRBJ1-2, reads EPEVTQTPSHQVTQMGQEVILRCVPISNHLYFYWYRQILGQKVEFLVSFYNNEISEKSEIFDDQFSVERPDGSNFTLKIRSTKLEDSAMYFCASSGYGYGYTFGSGTRLTVV.

The chain links TRBV10-2 to TRBJ1-1; a weak D match, TRBD1 (6 bases). The CDR3 sequence is 15 residues long. Deletions cut 4 bases from V and 3 bases from J, with 15 bases between. The germline V gene has CDR1 WSHSY and CDR2 SAAADI. The DNA of the CDR3 is TGCGCCAGCAGTGCATTCGCGGGGGGCGACACTGAAGCTTTCTTT. Protein product: CASSAFAGGDTEAFF.